This TCR beta chain comes out of a study of blood T cell repertoires in COVID-19. In the study overall: Samples came from the United States, Italy and Spain, spanning acute and convalescent COVID-19. From T cells, B-cell-depleted T cells, or PBMCs came the material, which was cDNA or gDNA.

Seattle patients were enrolled during active infection and followed longitudinally. The V gene's germline CDR1 is MNHEY and CDR2 SMNVEV (reference sequence). Losses at the gene ends were 6 bases for V and 2 bases for J; bases not matched to a gene: 13. The CDR3 loop spans 18 amino acids. Authors' analysis steps: Amplifying reference gene primers gave estimates of nucleated cell counts. The method was immunoSEQ multiplex PCR; TCRdb's version includes in-frame clones alone and lacks a portion of them. V and J calls and clone size are as listed in that table; D and trimming were resolved from the DNA. This table has more than 300,000 clones, 75% to 90% appearing once. This clone has a handful of counts.

Sequencing was done on a sample of peripheral blood. The TCR originated in a woman in her forties or fifties with COVID-19, enrolled during active disease. V is TRBV27 and J is TRBJ2-1, with 10 bases that match TRBD1. The CDR3 is CASRGGQGTSSPYNEQFF. Written as DNA, the CDR3 is TGTGCCAGCAGAGGGGGACAGGGGACCTCTTCCCCCTACAATGAGCAGTTCTTC.